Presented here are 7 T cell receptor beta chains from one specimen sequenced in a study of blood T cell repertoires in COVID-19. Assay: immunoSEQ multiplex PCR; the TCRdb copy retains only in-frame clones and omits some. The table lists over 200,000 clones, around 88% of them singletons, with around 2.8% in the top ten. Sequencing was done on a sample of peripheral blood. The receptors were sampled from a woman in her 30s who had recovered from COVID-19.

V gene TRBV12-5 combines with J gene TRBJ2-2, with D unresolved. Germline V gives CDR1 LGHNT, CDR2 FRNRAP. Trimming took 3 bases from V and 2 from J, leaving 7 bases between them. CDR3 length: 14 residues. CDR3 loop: CASGFATNTGELFF. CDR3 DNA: TGTGCTAGTGGTTTTGCAACAAACACCGGGGAGCTGTTTTTT.

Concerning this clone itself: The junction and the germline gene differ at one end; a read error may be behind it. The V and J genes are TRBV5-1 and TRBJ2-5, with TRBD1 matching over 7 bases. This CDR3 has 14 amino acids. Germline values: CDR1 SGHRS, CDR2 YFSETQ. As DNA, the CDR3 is TGCGCCAGCAGCTTGGAGGGGGCCTCGGTGGACCTGGACTTC. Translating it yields CASSLEGASVDLDF.

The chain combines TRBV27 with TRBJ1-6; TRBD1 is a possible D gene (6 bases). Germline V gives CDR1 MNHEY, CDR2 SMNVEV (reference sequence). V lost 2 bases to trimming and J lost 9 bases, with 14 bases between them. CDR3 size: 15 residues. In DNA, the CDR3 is TGTGCCAGCAGTTTAGGGACCACAGGGATTTCACCCCTCCACTTT. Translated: CASSLGTTGISPLHF.

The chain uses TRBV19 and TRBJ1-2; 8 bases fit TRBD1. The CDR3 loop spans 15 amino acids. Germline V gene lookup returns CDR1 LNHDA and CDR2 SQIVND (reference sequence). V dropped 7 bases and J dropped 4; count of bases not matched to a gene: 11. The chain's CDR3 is CASNPPGTGLYGYTF. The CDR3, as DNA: TGTGCCAGTAACCCTCCCGGGACAGGTCTCTATGGCTACACCTTC.

CDR3 bases: TGTGCCAGCAGCGTAGAGCCCCATACCTACAATGAGCAGTTCTTC. This codes for CASSVEPHTYNEQFF. This sequence joins TRBV9 and TRBJ2-1, with unresolved D. The CDR3 spans 15 residues. Germline CDR1 is SGDLS and CDR2 is YYNGEE. The V and J ends lost 0 bases and 2 bases respectively, with 9 bases between them.

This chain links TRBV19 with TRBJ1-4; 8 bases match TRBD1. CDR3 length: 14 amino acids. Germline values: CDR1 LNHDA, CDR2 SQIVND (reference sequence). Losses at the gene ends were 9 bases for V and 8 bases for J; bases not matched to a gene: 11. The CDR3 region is CASSGGLPGEKLFF. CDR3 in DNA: TGTGCCAGCTCAGGGGGCCTCCCCGGGGAAAAACTGTTTTTT. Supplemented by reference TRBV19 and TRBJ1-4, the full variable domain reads DGGITQSPKYLFRKEGQNVTLSCEQNLNHDAMYWYRQDPGQGLRLIYYSQIVNDFQKGDIAEGYSVSREKKESFPLTVTSAQKNPTAFYLCASSGGLPGEKLFFGSGTQLSVL.

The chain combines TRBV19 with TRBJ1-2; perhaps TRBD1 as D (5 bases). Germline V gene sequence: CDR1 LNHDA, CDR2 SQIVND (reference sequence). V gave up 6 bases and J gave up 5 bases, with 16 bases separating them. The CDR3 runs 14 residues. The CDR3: CASRDGSGGYGYTF. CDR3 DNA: TGTGCCAGTAGGGACGGATCGGGGGGATATGGCTACACCTTC.